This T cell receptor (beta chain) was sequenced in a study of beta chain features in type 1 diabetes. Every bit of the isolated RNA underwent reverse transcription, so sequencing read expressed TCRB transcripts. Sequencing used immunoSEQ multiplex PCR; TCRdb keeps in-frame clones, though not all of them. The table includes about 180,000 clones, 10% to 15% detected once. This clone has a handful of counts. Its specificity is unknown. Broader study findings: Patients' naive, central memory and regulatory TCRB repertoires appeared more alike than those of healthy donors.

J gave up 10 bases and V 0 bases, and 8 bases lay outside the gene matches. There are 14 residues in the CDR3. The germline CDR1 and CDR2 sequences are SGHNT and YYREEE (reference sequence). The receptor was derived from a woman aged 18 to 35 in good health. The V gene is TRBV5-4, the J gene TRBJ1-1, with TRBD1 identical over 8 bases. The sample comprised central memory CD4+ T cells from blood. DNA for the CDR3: TGTGCCAGCAGCTTGGATAGTACAGGGGGAGGAGCTTTCTTT. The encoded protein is CASSLDSTGGGAFF.